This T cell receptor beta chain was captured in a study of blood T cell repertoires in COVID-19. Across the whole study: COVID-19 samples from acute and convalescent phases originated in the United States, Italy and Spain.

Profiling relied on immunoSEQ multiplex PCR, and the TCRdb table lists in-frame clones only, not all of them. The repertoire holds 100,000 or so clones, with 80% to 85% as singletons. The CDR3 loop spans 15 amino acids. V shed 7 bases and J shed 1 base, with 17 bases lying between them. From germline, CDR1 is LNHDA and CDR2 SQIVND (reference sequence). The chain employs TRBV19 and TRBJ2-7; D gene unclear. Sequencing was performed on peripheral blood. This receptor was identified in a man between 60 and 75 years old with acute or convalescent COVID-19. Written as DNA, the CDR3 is TGTGCCAGTACCCCGACGAGGCTAATTTCCTACGAGCAGTACTTC. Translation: CASTPTRLISYEQYF. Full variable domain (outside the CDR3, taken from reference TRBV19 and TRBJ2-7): DGGITQSPKYLFRKEGQNVTLSCEQNLNHDAMYWYRQDPGQGLRLIYYSQIVNDFQKGDIAEGYSVSREKKESFPLTVTSAQKNPTAFYLCASTPTRLISYEQYFGPGTRLTVT.